These T cell receptor beta chains were read from a single sample in a study of cytomegalovirus exposure and HLA in healthy donors. Sequencing used immunoSEQ multiplex PCR; TCRdb keeps in-frame clones, though not all of them. The sample consists of about 74,000 clones, 94% of them appearing once. Sequenced material: PBMCs. The receptors were sampled from a woman younger than 35 in good health and CMV-seropositive. Both conserved end residues are part of each CDR3. The D gene is left open where the match is weak. Clone size is not always given. Where it is, it says once, few, many or a class for expanded clones.

J,V,D,size,DNA,CDR3
TRBJ2-7,TRBV7-9,TRBD2,.,TGTGCCAGCAGTCCCCTCGGGGGGGCGGGTACCTACGAGCAGTACTTC,CASSPLGGAGTYEQYF
TRBJ1-1,TRBV6-1,TRBD1,.,TGTGCCAGCAGTCGCCAGGGGGAAGGGACTGAAGCTTTCTTT,CASSRQGEGTEAFF
TRBJ2-1,TRBV7-9,TRBD2,few,TGTGCCAGCAGCTCTACGAACCGGACTAGCGGTTGGGGCCCCAATGAGCAGTTCTTC,CASSSTNRTSGWGPNEQFF
TRBJ1-6,TRBV11-2,.,medium-sized,TGTGCCAGCAGCATCCGGACAGATGTGAATTCACCCCTCCACTTT,CASSIRTDVNSPLHF
TRBJ2-7,TRBV21-1,.,.,TGTGCCAGCAGCAAAAAGCCCCTGGGAGCTGAGCCTTACGAGCAGTACTTC,CASSKKPLGAEPYEQYF
TRBJ2-7,TRBV2,TRBD2,.,TGTGCCAGCACCAGACTAGCGGGAGGGCCGGTGGAGCAGTACTTC,CASTRLAGGPVEQYF
TRBJ2-3,TRBV7-9,TRBD1,.,TGTGCCAGCAGCACCCAAACTAGGGACAGCTCAGATACGCAGTATTTT,CASSTQTRDSSDTQYF
TRBJ2-3,TRBV30,TRBD2,.,TGTGCCTGGAGCCATGGGACTAGCAGCACAGATACGCAGTATTTT,CAWSHGTSSTDTQYF
TRBJ2-2,TRBV25-1,TRBD1,.,TGTGCCAGCAGTCCCAAGGACAGGGCGAACACCGGGGAGCTGTTTTTT,CASSPKDRANTGELFF
TRBJ2-1,TRBV6-1,.,few,TGTGCCAGCAGTGAAACCCCAAGGAGCTCCTACAATGAGCAGTTCTTC,CASSETPRSSYNEQFF
TRBJ1-5,TRBV11-3,.,.,TGTGCCATCGCAGGTACAGGGCGACAGCCCCAGCATTTT,CAIAGTGRQPQHF
TRBJ1-3,TRBV7-2,.,.,TGTGCCAGCAGCTTAGATCCCCCAGTCTCTGGAAACACCATATATTTT,CASSLDPPVSGNTIYF
TRBJ2-3,TRBV13,TRBD2,.,TGTGCCAGCAGCTTAGTAGCGGGGACAGATACGCAGTATTTT,CASSLVAGTDTQYF
TRBJ1-4,TRBV29-1,.,.,TGCAGCGTTCCCGACCCGACCGGGACTGAAACCTATAATGAAAAACTGTTTTTT,CSVPDPTGTETYNEKLFF
TRBJ2-7,TRBV6-6,TRBD1,.,TGTGCCAGCAGTTACTCGACAGGGGCGAACGAGCAGTACTTC,CASSYSTGANEQYF
TRBJ2-6,TRBV5-5,.,.,TGTGCCAGCAGCTTGGCCAGCTCTGGGGCCAACGTCCTGACTTTC,CASSLASSGANVLTF
TRBJ1-6,TRBV23-1,.,few,TGCGCCAGCAGTCAAATTCCTTCTCCCCTCCACTTT,CASSQIPSPLHF
TRBJ1-4,TRBV27,TRBD1,.,TGTGCCAGCAGTGAGAGGGGGCGCGGGGATGAAAAACTGTTTTTT,CASSERGRGDEKLFF
TRBJ1-1,TRBV19,.,.,TGTGCCAGTAGAGGCACTCAGGGGATGAACACTGAAGCTTTCTTT,CASRGTQGMNTEAFF
TRBJ2-7,TRBV27,.,.,TGTGCCAGCAGTACCGAGGACGAGCAGTACTTC,CASSTEDEQYF
TRBJ2-5,TRBV6-5,TRBD2,.,TGTGCCAGCAGTTGGCGAACTAGCGGGAGGCTAGAGACCCAGTACTTC,CASSWRTSGRLETQYF
TRBJ2-1,TRBV13,.,.,TGTGCCAGCAGCTTAGCGGGGGACGACTACAATGAGCAGTTCTTC,CASSLAGDDYNEQFF
TRBJ1-4,TRBV2,.,.,TGTGCCAGCAGTGAAGGGCCCGAAAAACTGTTTTTT,CASSEGPEKLFF
TRBJ1-5,TRBV18,TRBD1,.,TGTGCCAGCTCGTCGAAGACAGGGGATCAGCCCCAGCATTTT,CASSSKTGDQPQHF
TRBJ1-5,TRBV2,.,.,TGTGCCAGCAGGGCCGGGATCAATCAGCCCCAGCATTTT,CASRAGINQPQHF